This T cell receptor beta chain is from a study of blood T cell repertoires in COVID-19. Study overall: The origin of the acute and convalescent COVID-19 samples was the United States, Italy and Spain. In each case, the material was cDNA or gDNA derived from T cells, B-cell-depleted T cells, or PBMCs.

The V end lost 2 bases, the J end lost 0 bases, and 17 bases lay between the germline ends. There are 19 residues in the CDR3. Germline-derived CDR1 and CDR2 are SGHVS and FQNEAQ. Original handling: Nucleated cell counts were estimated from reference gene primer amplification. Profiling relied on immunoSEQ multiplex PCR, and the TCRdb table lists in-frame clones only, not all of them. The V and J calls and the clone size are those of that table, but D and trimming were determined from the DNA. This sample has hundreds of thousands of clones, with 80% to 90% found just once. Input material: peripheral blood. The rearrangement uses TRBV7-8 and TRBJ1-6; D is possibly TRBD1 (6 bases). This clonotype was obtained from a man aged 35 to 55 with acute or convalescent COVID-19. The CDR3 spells CASSLRARGLSSYNSPLHF. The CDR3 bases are TGTGCCAGCAGCTTAAGAGCCAGGGGCTTAAGCTCCTATAATTCACCCCTCCACTTT.